This T cell receptor beta chain was recorded in a study of shared clonotypes between healthy human individuals. Donors comprised healthy HIV-negative adults lacking recent acute infections or vaccinations. Repertoires were generated with immunoSEQ multiplex PCR, while TCRdb's copy carries only in-frame clones and drops some. Among around 1.1 million clones, 77% were seen once, and the ten largest hold approximately 0.95%. This CDR3 comprises 17 residues. Germline V gives CDR1 MDHEN, CDR2 SYDVKM. The trim removed 4 bases at V and 0 bases at J, leaving 9 bases unmatched. Study-level findings and limits: Clonotype sharing across donors was expected to vary with sequencing depth.

Worth noting for this clone: What it recognizes is unknown.

Material for sequencing was memory CD4+ T cells from PBMCs. Subset: CD45RA-negative fraction. The V call is TRBV28, the J call TRBJ2-3; 8 bases are a match to TRBD2. This sequence originates from a young man in good health. Some clones in this sample may be carry-over from other donors' samples. The CDR3 loop reads CASSSLAGGRSTDTQYF. The CDR3 nucleotides are TGTGCCAGCAGTTCCCTGGCAGGCGGGAGGAGCACAGATACGCAGTATTTT. Full variable domain (outside the CDR3, taken from reference TRBV28 and TRBJ2-3): DVKVTQSSRYLVKRTGEKVFLECVQDMDHENMFWYRQDPGLGLRLIYFSYDVKMKEKGDIPEGYSVSREKKERFSLILESASTNQTSMYLCASSSLAGGRSTDTQYFGPGTRLTVL.